A selection of T cell receptor beta chains follows, all from one sample in a study of T-cell reconstitution after alpha-beta-depleted transplantation in children. MiXCR, applied by TCRdb to the PCR reads, yields one record per CDR3 protein. The data show about 540,000 distinct CDR3 sequences, 15% to 20% seen once. The sample here was PBMCs from the stem cell graft donor, taken from the stem cell graft. The receptors stem from a human donor who donated a stem cell graft to a child with acute lymphoblastic leukemia. Each CDR3 is given with its conserved first and last residue. Each record gives: D gene, V gene, J gene, clone size, CDR3 protein, CDR3 DNA. D genes are given only for firm matches. Expanded clones get a size class; other rows say once, few or many, or leave the size out.

d_gene: .; v_gene: TRBV29-1; j_gene: TRBJ1-6; abundance: few; CDR3aa: CSVQGSSYNSPLHF; CDR3nt: TGCAGCGTTCAAGGGAGCTCCTATAATTCACCCCTCCACTTT
d_gene: .; v_gene: TRBV6-5; j_gene: TRBJ2-6; abundance: few; CDR3aa: CASSYRGLVELGANVLTF; CDR3nt: TGTGCCAGCAGTTACAGAGGTCTTGTCGAGCTTGGGGCCAACGTCCTGACTTTC
d_gene: TRBD2; v_gene: TRBV25-1; j_gene: TRBJ2-1; abundance: few; CDR3aa: CASSELAGVYNEQFF; CDR3nt: TGTGCCAGCAGCGAACTAGCGGGCGTCTACAATGAGCAGTTCTTC
d_gene: .; v_gene: TRBV9; j_gene: TRBJ2-1; abundance: few; CDR3aa: CASSVGPDPSYNEQFF; CDR3nt: TGTGCCAGCAGCGTAGGTCCGGACCCATCCTACAATGAGCAGTTCTTC
d_gene: .; v_gene: TRBV21-1; j_gene: TRBJ2-7; abundance: once; CDR3aa: CASSKVASGRNSYEQYF; CDR3nt: TGTGCCAGCAGCAAAGTGGCTAGCGGGAGGAACTCCTACGAGCAGTACTTC
d_gene: TRBD1; v_gene: TRBV28; j_gene: TRBJ1-1; abundance: .; CDR3aa: CASTVLITGTDTEAFF; CDR3nt: TGTGCCAGCACTGTTCTGATTACCGGGACAGACACTGAAGCTTTCTTT
d_gene: TRBD1; v_gene: TRBV12-3/TRBV12-4; j_gene: TRBJ2-5; abundance: .; CDR3aa: CASSLIYGTGGGETQYF; CDR3nt: TGTGCCAGCAGTTTAATCTACGGGACAGGGGGCGGTGAGACCCAGTACTTC
d_gene: .; v_gene: TRBV11-2; j_gene: TRBJ1-2; abundance: .; CDR3aa: CASSLGLVDRNYGYTF; CDR3nt: TGTGCCAGCAGCTTAGGGCTGGTCGATCGGAACTATGGCTACACCTTC
d_gene: TRBD1; v_gene: TRBV6-5; j_gene: TRBJ2-7; abundance: .; CDR3aa: CASSYFPGQGHEQYF; CDR3nt: TGTGCCAGCAGTTACTTCCCGGGACAGGGGCACGAGCAGTACTTC
d_gene: .; v_gene: TRBV9; j_gene: TRBJ1-5; abundance: many; CDR3aa: CASSVGGTQPQHF; CDR3nt: TGTGCCAGCAGCGTAGGAGGGACTCAGCCCCAGCATTTT
d_gene: .; v_gene: TRBV5-1; j_gene: TRBJ2-7; abundance: few; CDR3aa: CASRVQEPYEQYF; CDR3nt: TGCGCCAGCAGGGTCCAGGAACCCTACGAGCAGTACTTC
d_gene: TRBD1; v_gene: TRBV27; j_gene: TRBJ1-2; abundance: .; CDR3aa: CASSLSGTGGYTF; CDR3nt: TGTGCCAGCAGTTTATCCGGGACAGGTGGCTACACCTTC
d_gene: .; v_gene: TRBV7-2; j_gene: TRBJ2-1; abundance: few; CDR3aa: CASSLVARLNYNEQFF; CDR3nt: TGTGCCAGCAGCTTGGTAGCGAGGCTGAACTACAATGAGCAGTTCTTC
d_gene: TRBD2; v_gene: TRBV29-1; j_gene: TRBJ2-1; abundance: .; CDR3aa: CSPRRTSGNEQFF; CDR3nt: TGCAGCCCCCGACGGACTAGCGGTAATGAGCAGTTCTTC
d_gene: .; v_gene: TRBV12-3/TRBV12-4; j_gene: TRBJ2-3; abundance: few; CDR3aa: CASSLNPTGGKPTDTQYF; CDR3nt: TGTGCCAGCAGTTTAAACCCGACAGGCGGGAAGCCCACAGATACGCAGTATTTT
d_gene: .; v_gene: TRBV9; j_gene: TRBJ2-7; abundance: many; CDR3aa: CASSVRDYEQYF; CDR3nt: TGTGCCAGCAGCGTCAGGGACTACGAGCAGTACTTC
d_gene: .; v_gene: TRBV20-1; j_gene: TRBJ2-3; abundance: few; CDR3aa: CSASSRPTDTQYF; CDR3nt: TGCAGTGCTAGTTCCAGACCCACAGATACGCAGTATTTT
d_gene: .; v_gene: TRBV27; j_gene: TRBJ2-7; abundance: .; CDR3aa: CASRAPSYEQYF; CDR3nt: TGTGCCAGTCGGGCGCCGTCCTACGAGCAGTACTTC
d_gene: .; v_gene: TRBV6-1; j_gene: TRBJ2-7; abundance: .; CDR3aa: CASSEILRAVSDEQYF; CDR3nt: TGTGCCAGCAGTGAAATCCTAAGGGCCGTCTCTGACGAGCAGTACTTC
d_gene: .; v_gene: TRBV12-3/TRBV12-4; j_gene: TRBJ2-3; abundance: few; CDR3aa: CASSQDRPSTDTQYF; CDR3nt: TGTGCCAGCAGCCAGGACCGACCTAGCACAGATACGCAGTATTTT
d_gene: .; v_gene: TRBV29-1; j_gene: TRBJ2-7; abundance: .; CDR3aa: CSVKGVGSGYEQYF; CDR3nt: TGCAGCGTTAAGGGTGTAGGTTCTGGCTACGAGCAGTACTTC
d_gene: .; v_gene: TRBV11-2; j_gene: TRBJ2-1; abundance: .; CDR3aa: CASVGDYNEQFF; CDR3nt: TGTGCCAGCGTCGGGGATTACAATGAGCAGTTCTTC
d_gene: .; v_gene: TRBV4-1; j_gene: TRBJ1-5; abundance: .; CDR3aa: CASSQDPGLTTGNQPQHF; CDR3nt: TGCGCCAGCAGCCAAGATCCAGGACTGACCACCGGTAATCAGCCCCAGCATTTT
d_gene: .; v_gene: TRBV7-3; j_gene: TRBJ1-5; abundance: .; CDR3aa: CASSLIGGRDQPQHF; CDR3nt: TGTGCCAGCAGCTTAATCGGGGGCAGGGATCAGCCCCAGCATTTT
d_gene: .; v_gene: TRBV3-1; j_gene: TRBJ2-1; abundance: .; CDR3aa: CASSQVTRYNEQFF; CDR3nt: TGTGCCAGCAGCCAAGTAACCCGCTACAATGAGCAGTTCTTC
d_gene: .; v_gene: TRBV4-1; j_gene: TRBJ2-1; abundance: .; CDR3aa: CASRRPDYNEQFF; CDR3nt: TGCGCCAGCAGGCGCCCGGACTACAATGAGCAGTTCTTC
d_gene: TRBD2; v_gene: TRBV5-1; j_gene: TRBJ2-3; abundance: few; CDR3aa: CASSLVASGRTTDTQYF; CDR3nt: TGCGCCAGCAGCTTGGTGGCTAGCGGGAGGACCACAGATACGCAGTATTTT
d_gene: TRBD2; v_gene: TRBV5-1; j_gene: TRBJ2-3; abundance: .; CDR3aa: CASSSSGRRPDTQYF; CDR3nt: TGCGCCAGCAGCTCTAGCGGGAGACGCCCAGATACGCAGTATTTT
d_gene: .; v_gene: TRBV3-1; j_gene: TRBJ2-4; abundance: .; CDR3aa: CASSQQVSEVVQYF; CDR3nt: TGTGCCAGCAGCCAACAAGTTAGCGAGGTCGTTCAGTACTTC